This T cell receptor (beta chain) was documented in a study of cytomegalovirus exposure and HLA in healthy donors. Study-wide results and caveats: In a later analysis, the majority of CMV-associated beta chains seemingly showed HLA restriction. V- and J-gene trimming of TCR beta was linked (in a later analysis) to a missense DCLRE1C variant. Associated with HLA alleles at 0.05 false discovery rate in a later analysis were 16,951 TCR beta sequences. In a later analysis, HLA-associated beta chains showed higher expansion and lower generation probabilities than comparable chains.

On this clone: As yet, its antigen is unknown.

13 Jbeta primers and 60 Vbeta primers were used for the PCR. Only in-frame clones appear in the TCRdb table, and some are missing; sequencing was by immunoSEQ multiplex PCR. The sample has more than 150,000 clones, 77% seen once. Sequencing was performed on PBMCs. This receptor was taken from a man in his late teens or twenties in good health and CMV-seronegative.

The CDR3 spells CSVDLAGGGGYTF. CDR3 DNA sequence: TGCAGCGTTGACCTTGCCGGGGGGGGTGGCTACACCTTC. This rearrangement joins TRBV29-1 to TRBJ1-2, with TRBD1 as a possible D gene (5 bases). This CDR3 is built from 13 residues. Trimming removed 3 bases from V and 7 bases from J, with 15 bases in between. CDR1 is SQVTM and CDR2 is ANQGSEA in the germline V gene.